This T cell receptor beta chain was captured by sequencing in a study of T cells after yellow fever vaccination. TCRdb re-derived calls from the 5' RACE reads in MiXCR, one entry per CDR3 protein. The sample yields approximately 300,000 distinct CDR3 sequences, 6.8% seen once. The table lists this clonotype with many counts. Germline values: CDR1 LGHNA, CDR2 YNFKEQ. This CDR3 contains 16 residues. The V gene end was trimmed by 1 base and the J gene end by 2 bases; junction bases not matched to a gene: 2. The source was PBMCs, collected 45 days after the first yellow fever vaccination. The TCR sequence derives from a man in his late teens or twenties who received the YFV17D yellow fever vaccine. The V gene is TRBV4-2, the J gene TRBJ2-3; 11 bases line up with TRBD2. In DNA, the CDR3 is TGTGCCAGCAGCCAAGGGACTAGCGGGTCCACAGATACGCAGTATTTT. It is translated as CASSQGTSGSTDTQYF.